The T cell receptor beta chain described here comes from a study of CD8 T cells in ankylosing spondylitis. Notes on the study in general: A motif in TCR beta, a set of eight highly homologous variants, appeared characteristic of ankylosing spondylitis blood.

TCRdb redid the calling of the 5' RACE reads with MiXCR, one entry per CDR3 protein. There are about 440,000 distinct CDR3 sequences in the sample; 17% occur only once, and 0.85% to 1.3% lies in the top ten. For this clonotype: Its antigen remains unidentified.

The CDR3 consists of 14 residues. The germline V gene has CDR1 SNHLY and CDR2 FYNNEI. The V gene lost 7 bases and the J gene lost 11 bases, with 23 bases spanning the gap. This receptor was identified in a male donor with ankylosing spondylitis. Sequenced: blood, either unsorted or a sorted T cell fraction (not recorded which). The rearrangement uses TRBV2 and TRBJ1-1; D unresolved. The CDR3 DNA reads TGTGCCAGCATCCTACCCCCGGATCAGACTAGGGCTTTCTTT. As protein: CASILPPDQTRAFF.